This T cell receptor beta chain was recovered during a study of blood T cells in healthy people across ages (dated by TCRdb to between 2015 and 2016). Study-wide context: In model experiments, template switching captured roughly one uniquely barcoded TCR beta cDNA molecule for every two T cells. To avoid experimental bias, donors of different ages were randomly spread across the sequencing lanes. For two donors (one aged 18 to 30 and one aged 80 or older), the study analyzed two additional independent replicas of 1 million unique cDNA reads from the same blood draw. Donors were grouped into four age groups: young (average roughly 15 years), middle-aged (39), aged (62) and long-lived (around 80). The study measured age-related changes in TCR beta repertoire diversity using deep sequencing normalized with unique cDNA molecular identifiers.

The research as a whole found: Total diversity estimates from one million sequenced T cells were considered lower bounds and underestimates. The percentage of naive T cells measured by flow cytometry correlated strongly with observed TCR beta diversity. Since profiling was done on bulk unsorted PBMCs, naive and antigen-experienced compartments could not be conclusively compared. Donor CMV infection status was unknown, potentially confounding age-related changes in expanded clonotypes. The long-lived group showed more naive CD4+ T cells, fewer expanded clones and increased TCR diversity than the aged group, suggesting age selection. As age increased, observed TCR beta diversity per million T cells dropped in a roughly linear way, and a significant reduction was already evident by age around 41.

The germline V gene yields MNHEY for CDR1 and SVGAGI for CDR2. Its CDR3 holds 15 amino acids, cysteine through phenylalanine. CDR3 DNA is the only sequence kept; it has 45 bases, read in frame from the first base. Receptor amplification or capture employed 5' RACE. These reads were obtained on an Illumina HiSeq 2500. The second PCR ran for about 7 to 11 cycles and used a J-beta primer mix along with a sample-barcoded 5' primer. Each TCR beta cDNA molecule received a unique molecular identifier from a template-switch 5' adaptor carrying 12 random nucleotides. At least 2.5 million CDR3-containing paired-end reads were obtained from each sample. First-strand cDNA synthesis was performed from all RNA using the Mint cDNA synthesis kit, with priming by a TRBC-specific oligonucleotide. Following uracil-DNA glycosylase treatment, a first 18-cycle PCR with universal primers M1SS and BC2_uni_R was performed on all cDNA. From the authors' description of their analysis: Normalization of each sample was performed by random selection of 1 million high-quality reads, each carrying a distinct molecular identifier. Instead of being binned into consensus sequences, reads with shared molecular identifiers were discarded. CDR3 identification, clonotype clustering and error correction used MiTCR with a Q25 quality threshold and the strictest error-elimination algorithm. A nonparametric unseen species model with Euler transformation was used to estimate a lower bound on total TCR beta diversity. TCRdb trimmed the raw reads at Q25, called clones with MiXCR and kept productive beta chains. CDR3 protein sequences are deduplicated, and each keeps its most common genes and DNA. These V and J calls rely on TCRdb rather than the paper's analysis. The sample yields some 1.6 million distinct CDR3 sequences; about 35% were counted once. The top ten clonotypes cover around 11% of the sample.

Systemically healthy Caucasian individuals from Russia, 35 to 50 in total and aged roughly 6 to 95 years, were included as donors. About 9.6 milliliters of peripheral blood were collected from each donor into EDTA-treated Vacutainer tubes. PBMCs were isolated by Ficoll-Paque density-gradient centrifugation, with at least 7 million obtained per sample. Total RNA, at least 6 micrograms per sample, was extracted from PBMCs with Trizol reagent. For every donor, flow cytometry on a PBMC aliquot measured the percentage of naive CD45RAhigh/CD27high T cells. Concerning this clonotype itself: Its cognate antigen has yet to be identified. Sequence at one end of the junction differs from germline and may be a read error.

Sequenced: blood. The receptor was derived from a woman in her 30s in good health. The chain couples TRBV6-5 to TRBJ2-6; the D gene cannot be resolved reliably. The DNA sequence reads TGTGCCGGCAGTGGAGTGTTCTCTGGGGCCAACGTCCTGACTTTC. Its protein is CAGSGVFSGANVLTF.